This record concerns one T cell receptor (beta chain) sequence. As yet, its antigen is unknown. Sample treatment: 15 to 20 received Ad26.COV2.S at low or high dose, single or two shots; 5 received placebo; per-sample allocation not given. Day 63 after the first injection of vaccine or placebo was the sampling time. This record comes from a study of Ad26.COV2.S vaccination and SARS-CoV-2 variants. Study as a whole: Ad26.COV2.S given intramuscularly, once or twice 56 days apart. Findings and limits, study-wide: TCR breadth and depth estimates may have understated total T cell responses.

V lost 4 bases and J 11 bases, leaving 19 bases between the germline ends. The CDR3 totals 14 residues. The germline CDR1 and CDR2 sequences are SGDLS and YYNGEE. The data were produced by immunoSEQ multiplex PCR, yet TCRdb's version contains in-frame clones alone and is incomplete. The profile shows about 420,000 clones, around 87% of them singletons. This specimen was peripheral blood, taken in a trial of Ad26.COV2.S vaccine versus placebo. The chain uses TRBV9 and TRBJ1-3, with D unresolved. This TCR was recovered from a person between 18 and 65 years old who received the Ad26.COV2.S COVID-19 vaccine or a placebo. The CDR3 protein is CASSSQSTARSIYF. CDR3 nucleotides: TGTGCCAGCAGCTCCCAATCCACGGCTCGTTCCATATATTTT.